Shown below are 20 T cell receptor beta chains from a single sample sequenced in a study of blood T cell repertoires in COVID-19. Data came from immunoSEQ multiplex PCR; TCRdb stores just in-frame clones and leaves some out. The sample lists some 200,000 clones, about 89% occurring once. The specimen sequenced was peripheral blood. The receptors were gathered from a middle-aged woman with acute or convalescent COVID-19.

The table lists this clone with a count of one. This chain uses TRBV29-1 with TRBJ2-5; tentative D call: TRBD2 (6 bases). Germline CDR1 is SQVTM and CDR2 is ANQGSEA. Trimming left V 2 bases short and J 5 bases short, with 12 bases between. The CDR3 covers 13 residues. The CDR3 DNA reads TGCAGCGTTGAATTGGAGGGGCGGGAGACCCAGTACTTC. Translation: CSVELEGRETQYF.

This clone was counted a single time. The chain recombines TRBV15 with TRBJ2-2, with 9 bases lining up with TRBD1. This CDR3 contains 16 residues. Germline CDR1 and CDR2: LNHNV and YYDKDF (reference sequence). The V segment lost 4 bases and the J segment 6 bases; nucleotides outside the gene matches: 9. The CDR3 region is CATSTRQGEVAGELFF. CDR3 coding DNA: TGTGCCACCAGCACACGACAGGGGGAGGTAGCCGGGGAGCTGTTTTTT.

Only one count was recorded for this clone. V usage is TRBV15 and J usage is TRBJ1-5; D gene uncertain. Germline V gene sequence: CDR1 LNHNV, CDR2 YYDKDF (reference sequence). The CDR3 runs to 12 residues. Deletions cut 5 bases from V and 4 bases from J, with 6 bases between. CDR3 amino acids: CATSPLNQPQHF. The CDR3 bases are TGTGCCACCAGCCCCCTTAATCAGCCCCAGCATTTT.

The chain employs TRBV7-8 and TRBJ2-3; 10 bases agree with TRBD2. The junction had 11 bases not matched to a gene; V was cut back by 6 bases and J by 8 bases. The CDR3 contains 15 residues. Germline V gene data show CDR1 as SGHVS and CDR2 as FQNEAQ. The CDR3 loop is CASRIAGGQGGTQYF. The DNA of the CDR3 is TGTGCCAGCAGAATAGCGGGGGGTCAGGGGGGTACGCAGTATTTT. The full variable domain, in which reference TRBV7-8 and TRBJ2-3 provide the parts outside the CDR3, is GAGVSQSPRYKVAKRGQDVALRCDPISGHVSLFWYQQALGQGPEFLTYFQNEAQLDKSGLPSDRFFAERPEGSVSTLKIQRTQQEDSAVYLCASRIAGGQGGTQYFGPGTRLTVL.

The chain carries TRBV5-1 and TRBJ2-3; 10 bases match TRBD1. The CDR3 has 15 residues. The germline CDR1 and CDR2 sequences are SGHRS and YFSETQ. Trimming took 3 bases from V and 2 from J; bases not matched to a gene: 3. DNA of the CDR3: TGCGCCAGCAGCTGGGGACAGGGGAACACAGATACGCAGTATTTT. As protein: CASSWGQGNTDTQYF.

J is TRBJ2-2 and V is TRBV6-4; 8 bases are shared with TRBD1. Germline loops: CDR1 MRHNA, CDR2 SNTAGT. V dropped 4 bases and J dropped 3; count of bases not matched to a gene: 10. The CDR3 runs 17 residues. The CDR3 loop reads CASSARPRGQHTGELFF. The CDR3 DNA reads TGTGCCAGCAGTGCCCGTCCCAGGGGGCAACACACCGGGGAGCTGTTTTTT.

The chain is built from TRBV5-6 and TRBJ2-5; D ambiguous. Germline assignment: CDR1 SGHDT and CDR2 YYEEEE. There are 14 residues in the CDR3. Deletions cut 3 bases from V and 1 base from J, with 10 bases between. Here the CDR3 DNA reads TGTGCCAGCAGCTCAGGATACGGCCAAGAGACCCAGTACTTC. This encodes CASSSGYGQETQYF.

This chain joins TRBV30 and TRBJ1-6; D is perhaps TRBD1 (5 bases). V was clipped by 0 bases and J by 7 bases, with 13 bases between them. Germline CDR1 is GTSNPN and CDR2 is SVGIG (reference sequence). There are 15 residues in the CDR3. DNA of the CDR3: TGTGCCTGGAGTGTAACTGGGGCCGGGAATTCACCCCTCCACTTT. It translates to CAWSVTGAGNSPLHF.

The chain has TRBV15 and TRBJ2-2; 9 nucleotides line up with TRBD1. CDR1 is LNHNV, CDR2 YYDKDF, per germline (reference sequence). Germline trimming cut 5 bases from V and 7 bases from J; bases unmatched to any gene: 8. CDR3 length: 15 amino acids. The CDR3 DNA reads TGTGCCACCAGCCCAACAGGGGGCGGAAACGGGGAGCTGTTTTTT. Translated, it gives CATSPTGGGNGELFF.

The rearrangement uses TRBV7-9 and TRBJ1-1, with a weak D call TRBD1 (5 bases). This CDR3 is 18 amino acids long. The germline V gene encodes CDR1 SEHNR and CDR2 FQNEAQ (reference sequence). Trimming stripped 4 bases from V and 0 bases from J, with 21 bases between. The CDR3 loop reads CASSSGGVLGGLNTEAFF. In nucleotides, the CDR3 is TGTGCCAGCAGCTCCGGGGGGGTTCTTGGTGGGTTGAACACTGAAGCTTTCTTT.

The rearrangement links TRBV11-3 to TRBJ2-5, with TRBD2 matching over 8 bases. CDR3 length: 17 residues. CDR1 is SGHNT, CDR2 YENEEA, per germline. V lost 1 base to trimming and J lost 4 bases; unmatched junction nucleotides: 11. CDR3 sequence: CASSLGYLSGVAETQYF. The CDR3 DNA sequence: TGTGCCAGCAGCTTAGGGTACCTTAGCGGGGTTGCAGAGACCCAGTACTTC.

The chain uses TRBV24-1 and TRBJ2-1; the D gene is possibly TRBD1 (6 bases). V gave up 3 bases and J gave up 0 bases, with 11 bases separating them. Germline V CDR1 and CDR2: KGHDR, SFDVKD. The CDR3 contains 16 residues. CDR3 bases: TGTGCCACCAGTGATCGGACAGATAGCTCCTACAATGAGCAGTTCTTC. It is translated as CATSDRTDSSYNEQFF.

This clone was found once. The rearrangement uses TRBV7-3 and TRBJ2-1; D may be TRBD1 (6 bases). Trimming left V 4 bases short and J 10 bases short, with 20 bases between. This CDR3 has 15 residues. Germline lookup yields CDR1 SGHTA and CDR2 FQGTGA. CDR3 DNA sequence: TGTGCCAGCAGCTCACAGGGATCTGTTAATGGGGAGCAGTTCTTC. Translating gives CASSSQGSVNGEQFF.

This chain connects TRBV27 to TRBJ1-5; possible D gene TRBD1, 5 bases. The CDR3 spans 14 residues. Germline V gene data show CDR1 as MNHEY and CDR2 as SMNVEV (reference sequence). V was pared by 5 bases and J by 6 bases, with 14 bases between. The CDR3 bases are TGTGCCAGCAGTGCGGGGCTAAAGGGTCAGCCCCAGCATTTT. It codes for CASSAGLKGQPQHF.

The CDR3, as DNA: TGTGCCAGCAGCCACCTTAATTCACCCCTCCACTTT. Its translation is CASSHLNSPLHF. This chain connects TRBV3-1 (or the pseudogene TRBV3-2) to TRBJ1-6, with D unclear. Per germline, CDR1 LGHDT and CDR2 YNNKEL (reference sequence). The CDR3 consists of 12 residues. V was clipped by 3 bases and J by 6 bases, with 3 bases between them.

The gene calls are TRBV10-3 and TRBJ1-1, with TRBD1 matching 7 bases. The J segment lost 10 bases and the V segment lost 0 bases, leaving 8 bases of the junction unmatched. This CDR3 is 14 amino acids long. Germline values: CDR1 ENHRY, CDR2 SYGVKD. CDR3 bases: TGTGCCATCAGTGAGTCTGCGGAAAGACAGGGAGCTTTCTTT. Residues: CAISESAERQGAFF.

The J gene is TRBJ1-3, the V gene TRBV18; TRBD1 agrees at 8 bases. Trimming removed 6 bases from V and 2 bases from J; junction bases left unmatched: 9. The CDR3 is 16 residues long. CDR1 is KGHSH, CDR2 LQKENI, per germline. CDR3 protein: CASSRTGTGPGNTIYF. CDR3 nucleotide sequence: TGTGCCAGCTCCCGGACAGGGACCGGCCCTGGAAACACCATATATTTT.

This rearrangement joins TRBV5-1 to TRBJ1-6; D not certain. Germline assignment: CDR1 SGHRS and CDR2 YFSETQ. This CDR3 is built from 16 residues. With 3 bases removed from V and 7 bases from J, the gap between germline ends came to 17 bases. The DNA of the CDR3 is TGCGCCAGCAGCTCAGCGGGAGTTTACCTAAATTCACCCCTCCACTTT. It yields the protein CASSSAGVYLNSPLHF.

This clone was observed a single time. The chain uses TRBV3-1 (or the pseudogene TRBV3-2) and TRBJ2-2; 7 bases fit TRBD2. Germline lookup yields CDR1 LGHDT and CDR2 YNNKEL (reference sequence). J gave up 5 bases and V 1 base, and 4 bases lay outside the gene matches. The length of the CDR3 is 15 residues. CDR3 in amino acids: CASSQAGLRTGELFF. CDR3 nucleotides: TGTGCCAGCAGCCAAGCGGGACTAAGGACCGGGGAGCTGTTTTTT.

The chain recombines TRBV7-7 with TRBJ2-3, with D possibly TRBD1 on 7 matching bases. V lost 5 bases and J 1 base, leaving 31 bases between the germline ends. Germline V gives CDR1 SSHAT, CDR2 FNYEAQ (reference sequence). This CDR3 contains 21 residues. CDR3 nucleotide sequence: TGTGCCAGCAGCCCTATGCGCCTCGGGGGTCGACAGGGAAGGGGCACAGATACGCAGTATTTT. It codes for CASSPMRLGGRQGRGTDTQYF.